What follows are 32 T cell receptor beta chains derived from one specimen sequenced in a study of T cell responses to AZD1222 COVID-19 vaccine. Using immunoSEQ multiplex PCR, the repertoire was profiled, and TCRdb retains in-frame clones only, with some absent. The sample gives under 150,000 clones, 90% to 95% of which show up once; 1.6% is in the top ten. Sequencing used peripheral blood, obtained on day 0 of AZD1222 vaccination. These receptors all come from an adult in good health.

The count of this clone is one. The CDR3 reads CASSTPGGGRETQYF. In DNA form, the CDR3 reads TGTGCCAGTAGCACTCCAGGGGGAGGAAGGGAGACCCAGTACTTC. The V call is TRBV19, the J call TRBJ2-5; tentatively, D is TRBD1 (7 bases). V lost 6 bases and J lost 5, with 19 bases in between. This CDR3 region has 15 residues. The germline V gene encodes CDR1 LNHDA and CDR2 SQIVND (reference sequence).

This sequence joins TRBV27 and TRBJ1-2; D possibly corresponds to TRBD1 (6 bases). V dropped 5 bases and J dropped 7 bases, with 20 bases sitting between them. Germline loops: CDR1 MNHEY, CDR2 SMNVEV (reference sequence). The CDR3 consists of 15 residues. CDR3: CASSPQTWGAGGYTF. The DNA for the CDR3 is TGTGCCAGCAGTCCCCAAACGTGGGGGGCGGGTGGCTACACCTTC.

CDR3 protein: CASSIDQQEFPYEQYF. In nucleotides, the CDR3 is TGTGCCAGTAGCATCGACCAACAGGAATTTCCCTACGAGCAGTACTTC. The chain joins TRBV19 to TRBJ2-7; the D gene is possibly TRBD1 (5 bases). Looked up from germline, CDR1 is LNHDA and CDR2 is SQIVND (reference sequence). Trimming removed 6 bases at V and 2 bases at J, with 20 bases between. There are 16 residues in the CDR3.

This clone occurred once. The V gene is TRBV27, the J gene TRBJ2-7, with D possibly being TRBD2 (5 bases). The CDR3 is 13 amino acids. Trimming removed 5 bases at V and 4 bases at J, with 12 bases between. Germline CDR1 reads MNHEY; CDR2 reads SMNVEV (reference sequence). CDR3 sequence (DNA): TGTGCCAGCAGTCCCGGACGACTATACGAGCAGTACTTC. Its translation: CASSPGRLYEQYF.

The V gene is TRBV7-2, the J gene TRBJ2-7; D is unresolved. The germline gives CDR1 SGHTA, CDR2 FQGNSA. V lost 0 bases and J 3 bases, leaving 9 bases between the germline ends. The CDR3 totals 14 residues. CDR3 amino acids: CASSLASYNYEQYF. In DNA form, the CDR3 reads TGTGCCAGCAGCTTAGCTTCCTACAACTACGAGCAGTACTTC.

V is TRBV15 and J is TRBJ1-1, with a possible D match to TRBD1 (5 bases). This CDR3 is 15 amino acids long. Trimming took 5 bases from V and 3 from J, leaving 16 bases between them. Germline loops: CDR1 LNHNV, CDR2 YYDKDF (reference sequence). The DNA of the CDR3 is TGTGCCACCAGCTTACTTGGAACAGGTTACACTGAAGCTTTCTTT. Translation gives CATSLLGTGYTEAFF. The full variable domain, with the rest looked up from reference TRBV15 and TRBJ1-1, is DAMVIQNPRYQVTQFGKPVTLSCSQTLNHNVMYWYQQKSSQAPKLLFHYYDKDFNNEADTPDNFQSRRPNTSFCFLDIRSPGLGDTAMYLCATSLLGTGYTEAFFGQGTRLTVV.

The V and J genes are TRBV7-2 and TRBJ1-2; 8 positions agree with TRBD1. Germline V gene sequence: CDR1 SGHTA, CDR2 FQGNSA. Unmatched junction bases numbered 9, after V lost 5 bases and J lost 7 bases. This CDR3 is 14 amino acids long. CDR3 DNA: TGTGCCAGCAGCAACTTACGGACAGGGCGTGGCTACACCTTC. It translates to CASSNLRTGRGYTF. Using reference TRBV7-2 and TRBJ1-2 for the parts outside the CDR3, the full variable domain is GAGVSQSPSNKVTEKGKDVELRCDPISGHTALYWYRQSLGQGLEFLIYFQGNSAPDKSGLPSDRFSAERTGGSVSTLTIQRTQQEDSAVYLCASSNLRTGRGYTFGSGTRLTVV.

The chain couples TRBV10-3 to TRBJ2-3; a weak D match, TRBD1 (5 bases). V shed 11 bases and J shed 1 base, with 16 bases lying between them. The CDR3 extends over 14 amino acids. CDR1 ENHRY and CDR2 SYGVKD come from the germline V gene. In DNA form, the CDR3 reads TGTGCCTCCATGGACACAGAGCGCACAGATACGCAGTATTTT. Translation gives CASMDTERTDTQYF.

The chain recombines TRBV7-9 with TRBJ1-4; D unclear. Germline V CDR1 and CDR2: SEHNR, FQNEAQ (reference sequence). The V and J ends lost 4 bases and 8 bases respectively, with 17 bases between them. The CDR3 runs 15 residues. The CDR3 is CASSSFQTLGEKLFF. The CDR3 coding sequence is TGTGCCAGCAGCTCGTTTCAGACACTGGGGGAAAAACTGTTTTTT. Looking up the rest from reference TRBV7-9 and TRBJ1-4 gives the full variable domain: DTGVSQNPRHKITKRGQNVTFRCDPISEHNRLYWYRQTLGQGPEFLTYFQNEAQLEKSRLLSDRFSAERPKGSFSTLEIQRTEQGDSAMYLCASSSFQTLGEKLFFGSGTQLSVL.

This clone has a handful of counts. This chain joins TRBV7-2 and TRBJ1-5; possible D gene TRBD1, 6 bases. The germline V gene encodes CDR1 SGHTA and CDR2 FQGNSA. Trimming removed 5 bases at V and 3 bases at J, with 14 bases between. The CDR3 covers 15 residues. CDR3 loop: CASSILRGYNQPQHF. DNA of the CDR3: TGTGCCAGCAGCATCCTCAGGGGTTACAATCAGCCCCAGCATTTT. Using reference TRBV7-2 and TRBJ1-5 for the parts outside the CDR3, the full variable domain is GAGVSQSPSNKVTEKGKDVELRCDPISGHTALYWYRQSLGQGLEFLIYFQGNSAPDKSGLPSDRFSAERTGGSVSTLTIQRTQQEDSAVYLCASSILRGYNQPQHFGDGTRLSIL.

The CDR3 sequence: CASSERDRGVYEQYF. CDR3 in DNA: TGTGCCAGCAGTGAGCGGGACAGGGGGGTCTACGAGCAGTACTTC. The chain links TRBV14 to TRBJ2-7; 11 bases match TRBD1. The CDR3 runs to 15 residues. In germline, CDR1 is SGHDN, CDR2 FVKESK. Trimming took 6 bases from V and 3 from J; bases not matched to a gene: 7.

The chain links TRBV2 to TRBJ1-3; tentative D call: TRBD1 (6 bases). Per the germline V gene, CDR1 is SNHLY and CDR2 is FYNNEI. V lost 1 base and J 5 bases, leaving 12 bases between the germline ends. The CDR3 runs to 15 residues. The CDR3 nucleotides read TGTGCCAGCAGTGAAGGGGGGGCTCTAAGAAACACCATATATTTT. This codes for CASSEGGALRNTIYF.

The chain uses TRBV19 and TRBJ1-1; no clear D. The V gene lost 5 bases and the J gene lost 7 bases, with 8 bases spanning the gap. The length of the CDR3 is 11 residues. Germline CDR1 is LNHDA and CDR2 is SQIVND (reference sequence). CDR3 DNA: TGTGCCAGTAGTTCAGGTTTTGAAGCTTTCTTT. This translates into CASSSGFEAFF.

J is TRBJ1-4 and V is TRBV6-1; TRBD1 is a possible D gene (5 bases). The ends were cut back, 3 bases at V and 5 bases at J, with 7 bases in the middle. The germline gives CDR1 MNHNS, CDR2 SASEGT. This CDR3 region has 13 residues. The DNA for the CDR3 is TGTGCCAGCAGTGAGACAGTGAATGAAAAACTGTTTTTT. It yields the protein CASSETVNEKLFF.

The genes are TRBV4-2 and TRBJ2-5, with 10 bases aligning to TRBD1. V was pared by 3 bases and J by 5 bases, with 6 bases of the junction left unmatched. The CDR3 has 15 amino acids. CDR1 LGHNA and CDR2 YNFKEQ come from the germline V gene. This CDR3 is CASSQRQGARETQYF. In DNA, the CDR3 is TGTGCCAGCAGCCAGAGACAGGGGGCGCGGGAGACCCAGTACTTC.

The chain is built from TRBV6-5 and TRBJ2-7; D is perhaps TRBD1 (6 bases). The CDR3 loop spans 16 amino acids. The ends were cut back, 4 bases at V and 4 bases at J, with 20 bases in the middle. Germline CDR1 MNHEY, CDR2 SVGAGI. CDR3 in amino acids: CASSFRTVGVRYEQYF. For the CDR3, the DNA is TGTGCCAGCAGTTTTAGGACAGTCGGCGTCCGGTACGAGCAGTACTTC.

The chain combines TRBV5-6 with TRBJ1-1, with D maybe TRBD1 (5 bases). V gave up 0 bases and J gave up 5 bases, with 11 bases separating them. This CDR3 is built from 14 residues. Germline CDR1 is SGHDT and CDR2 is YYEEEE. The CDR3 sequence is CASSLAGAGTEAFF. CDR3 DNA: TGTGCCAGCAGCTTGGCCGGGGCGGGAACTGAAGCTTTCTTT.

The CDR3 spells CASSPRGRDEQFF. For the CDR3, the DNA is TGTGCCAGTAGTCCCCGGGGGAGGGATGAGCAGTTCTTC. The rearrangement links TRBV19 to TRBJ2-1, with 7 bases lining up with TRBD2. This CDR3 is 13 amino acids long. V shed 5 bases and J 8 bases; nucleotides not matched to a gene: 6. CDR1 LNHDA and CDR2 SQIVND come from the germline V gene (reference sequence).

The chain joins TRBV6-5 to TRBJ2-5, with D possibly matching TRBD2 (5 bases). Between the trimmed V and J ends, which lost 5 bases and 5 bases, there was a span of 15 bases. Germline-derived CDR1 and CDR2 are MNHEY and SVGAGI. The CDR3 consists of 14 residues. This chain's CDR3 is CASSPPMPGETQYF. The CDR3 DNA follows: TGTGCCAGCAGTCCCCCCATGCCGGGGGAGACCCAGTACTTC.

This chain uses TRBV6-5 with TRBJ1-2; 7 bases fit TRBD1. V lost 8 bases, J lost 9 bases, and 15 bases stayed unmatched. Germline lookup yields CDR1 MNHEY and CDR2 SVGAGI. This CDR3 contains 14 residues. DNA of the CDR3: TGTGCCAGCCGAACAAATCGGGACAGAGTTCGCTACACCTTC. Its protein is CASRTNRDRVRYTF.

The CDR3 region has the DNA TGTGCCAGCAGCTACGTGACAGGGGCCTCGAATGAGCAGTTCTTC. Translated: CASSYVTGASNEQFF. The chain couples TRBV11-2 to TRBJ2-1; 8 positions match TRBD1. Germline V gene data show CDR1 as SGHAT and CDR2 as FQNNGV. This CDR3 comprises 15 residues. V was clipped by 4 bases and J by 7 bases; unmatched bases: 9.

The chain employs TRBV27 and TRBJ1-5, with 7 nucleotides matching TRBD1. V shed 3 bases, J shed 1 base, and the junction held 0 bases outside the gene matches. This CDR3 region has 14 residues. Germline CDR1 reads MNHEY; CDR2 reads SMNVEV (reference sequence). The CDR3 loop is CASSLTGSNQPQHF. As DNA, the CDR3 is TGTGCCAGCAGTTTGACAGGGAGCAATCAGCCCCAGCATTTT.

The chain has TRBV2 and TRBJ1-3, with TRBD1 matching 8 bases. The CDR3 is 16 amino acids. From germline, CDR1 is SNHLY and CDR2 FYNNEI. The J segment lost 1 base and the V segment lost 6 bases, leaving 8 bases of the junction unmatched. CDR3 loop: CASRANRGVSGNTIYF. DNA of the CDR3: TGTGCCAGCAGAGCAAACAGGGGGGTGTCTGGAAACACCATATATTTT.

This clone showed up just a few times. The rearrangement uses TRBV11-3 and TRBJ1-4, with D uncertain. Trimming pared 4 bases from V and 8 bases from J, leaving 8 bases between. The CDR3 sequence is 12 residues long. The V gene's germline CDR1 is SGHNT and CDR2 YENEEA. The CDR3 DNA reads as TGTGCCAGCAGCTCGACCGGGGAAAAACTGTTTTTT. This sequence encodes CASSSTGEKLFF.

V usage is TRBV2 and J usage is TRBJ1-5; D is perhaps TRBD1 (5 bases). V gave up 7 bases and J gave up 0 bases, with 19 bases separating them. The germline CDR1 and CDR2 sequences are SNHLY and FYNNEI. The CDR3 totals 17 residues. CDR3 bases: TGTGCCAGCAAGCGGGATGGGACCGCCCCTAGCAATCAGCCCCAGCATTTT. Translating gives CASKRDGTAPSNQPQHF.

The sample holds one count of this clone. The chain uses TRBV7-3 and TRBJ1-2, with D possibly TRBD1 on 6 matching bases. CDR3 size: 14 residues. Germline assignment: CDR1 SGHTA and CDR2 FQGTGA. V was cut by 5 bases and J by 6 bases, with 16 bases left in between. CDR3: CASSLGSQGHGYTF. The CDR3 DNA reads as TGTGCCAGCAGCCTAGGGTCCCAGGGGCATGGCTACACCTTC. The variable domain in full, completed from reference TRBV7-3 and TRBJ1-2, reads GAGVSQTPSNKVTEKGKYVELRCDPISGHTALYWYRQSLGQGPEFLIYFQGTGAADDSGLPNDRFFAVRPEGSVSTLKIQRTERGDSAVYLCASSLGSQGHGYTFGSGTRLTVV.

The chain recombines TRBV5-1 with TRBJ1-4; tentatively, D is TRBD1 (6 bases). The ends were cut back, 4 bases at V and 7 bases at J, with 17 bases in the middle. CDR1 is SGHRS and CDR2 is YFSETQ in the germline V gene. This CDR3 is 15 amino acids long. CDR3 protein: CASSLGQPGGEKLFF. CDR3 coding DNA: TGCGCCAGCAGCCTCGGACAGCCGGGGGGTGAAAAACTGTTTTTT.

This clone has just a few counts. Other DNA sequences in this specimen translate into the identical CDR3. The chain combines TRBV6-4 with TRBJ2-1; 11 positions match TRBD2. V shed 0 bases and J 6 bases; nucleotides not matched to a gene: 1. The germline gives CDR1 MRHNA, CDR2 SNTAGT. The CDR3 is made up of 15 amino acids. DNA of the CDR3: TGTGCCAGCAGTGACTCTAGCGGGGGGGCCAATGAGCAGTTCTTC. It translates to CASSDSSGGANEQFF.

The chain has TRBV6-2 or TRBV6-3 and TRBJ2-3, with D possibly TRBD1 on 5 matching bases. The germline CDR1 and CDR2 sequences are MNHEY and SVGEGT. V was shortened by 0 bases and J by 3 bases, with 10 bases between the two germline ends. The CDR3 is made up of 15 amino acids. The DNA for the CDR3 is TGTGCCAGCAGTTACTCGGGGCAGGCGACAGATACGCAGTATTTT. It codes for CASSYSGQATDTQYF.

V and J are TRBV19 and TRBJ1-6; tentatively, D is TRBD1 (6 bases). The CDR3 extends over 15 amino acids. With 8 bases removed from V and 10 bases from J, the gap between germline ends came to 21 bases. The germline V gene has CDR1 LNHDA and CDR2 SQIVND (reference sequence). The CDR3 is CASSPSLTGLSPLHF. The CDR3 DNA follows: TGTGCCAGTTCCCCCTCCTTGACAGGTTTGTCACCCCTCCACTTT.

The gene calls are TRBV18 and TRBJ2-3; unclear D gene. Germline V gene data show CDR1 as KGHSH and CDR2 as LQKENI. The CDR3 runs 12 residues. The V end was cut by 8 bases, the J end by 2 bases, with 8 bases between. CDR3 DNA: TGTGCCAGCGCTCCGATCACAGATACGCAGTATTTT. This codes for CASAPITDTQYF.

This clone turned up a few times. For the CDR3, the DNA is TGCGCCAGCAGCCAGGGGCCGGTGGGGAGCAATCAGCCCCAGCATTTT. Its protein is CASSQGPVGSNQPQHF. J is TRBJ1-5 and V is TRBV4-3, with D maybe TRBD1 (5 bases). Germline assignment: CDR1 LGHNA and CDR2 YSLEER. The CDR3 covers 16 residues. V dropped 3 bases and J dropped 1 base, with 13 bases sitting between them.